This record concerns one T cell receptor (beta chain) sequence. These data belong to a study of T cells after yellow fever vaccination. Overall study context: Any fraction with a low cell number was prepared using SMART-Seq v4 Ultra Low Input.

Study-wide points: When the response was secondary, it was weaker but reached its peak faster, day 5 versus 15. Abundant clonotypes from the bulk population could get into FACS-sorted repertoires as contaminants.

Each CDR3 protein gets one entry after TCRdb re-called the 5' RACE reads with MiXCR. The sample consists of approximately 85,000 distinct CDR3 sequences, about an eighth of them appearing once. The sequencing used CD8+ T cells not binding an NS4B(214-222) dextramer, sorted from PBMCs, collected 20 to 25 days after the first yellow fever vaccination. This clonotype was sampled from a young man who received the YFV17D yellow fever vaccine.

The CDR3 DNA is TGTGCCAGCAGCTTAGGGTCCCAATGGGATACGCAGTATTTT. Its translation is CASSLGSQWDTQYF. The genes are TRBV13 and TRBJ2-3, with D hard to call. CDR1 and CDR2 from the germline V gene are PRHDT and FYEKMQ (reference sequence). The ends were cut back, 0 bases at V and 6 bases at J, with 10 bases in the middle. The CDR3 extends over 14 amino acids.